The clone carrying this T cell receptor beta chain has a count of ten or more. Its antigen is still unknown. The sample belongs to a study of response to subunit inactivated influenza vaccine. Germline CDR1 SGDLS, CDR2 YYNGEE. This CDR3 comprises 13 residues. V was clipped by 4 bases and J by 2 bases, with 10 bases between them. TCRdb called the RT-PCR reads again in MiXCR, with one record for every CDR3 protein. This table has hundreds of thousands of distinct CDR3 sequences, approximately 18% appearing once. General observations from the study: The authors put forward the suggestion that each seasonal influenza vaccination may bring in only a limited number of new T cells.

This material consisted of PBMCs from blood, taken roughly 5 days after vaccination. This TCR came from a man aged 50 to 59 who received an inactivated influenza vaccine. The V gene is TRBV9, the J gene TRBJ2-7; no firm D call. The CDR3 region is CASSPRPTYEQYF. CDR3 DNA: TGTGCCAGCAGCCCCAGGCCGACCTACGAGCAGTACTTC.